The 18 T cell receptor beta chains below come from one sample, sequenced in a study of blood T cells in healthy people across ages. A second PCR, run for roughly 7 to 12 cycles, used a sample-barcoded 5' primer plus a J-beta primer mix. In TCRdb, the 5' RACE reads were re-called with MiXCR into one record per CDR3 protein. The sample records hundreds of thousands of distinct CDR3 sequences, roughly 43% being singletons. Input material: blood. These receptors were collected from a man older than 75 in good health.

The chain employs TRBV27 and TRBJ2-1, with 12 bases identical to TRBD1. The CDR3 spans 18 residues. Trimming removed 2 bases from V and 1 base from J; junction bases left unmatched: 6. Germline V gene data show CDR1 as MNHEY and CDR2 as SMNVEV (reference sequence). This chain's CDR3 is CASSLAGTGGRSYNEQFF. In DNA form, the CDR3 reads TGTGCCAGCAGTTTAGCAGGGACAGGGGGCCGTTCCTACAATGAGCAGTTCTTC.

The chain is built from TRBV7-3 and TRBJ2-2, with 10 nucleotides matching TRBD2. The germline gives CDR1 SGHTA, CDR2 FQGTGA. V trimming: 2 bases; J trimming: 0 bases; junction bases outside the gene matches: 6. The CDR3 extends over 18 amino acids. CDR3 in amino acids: CASSLEGLAFANTGELFF. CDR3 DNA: TGTGCCAGCAGCTTAGAGGGACTAGCGTTCGCGAACACCGGGGAGCTGTTTTTT.

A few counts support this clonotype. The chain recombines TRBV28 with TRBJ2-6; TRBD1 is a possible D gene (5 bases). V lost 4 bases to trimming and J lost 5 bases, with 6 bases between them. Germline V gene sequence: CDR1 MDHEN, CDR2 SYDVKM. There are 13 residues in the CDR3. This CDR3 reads CASSWGRANVLTF. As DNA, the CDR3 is TGTGCCAGCAGTTGGGGCCGGGCCAACGTCCTGACTTTC.

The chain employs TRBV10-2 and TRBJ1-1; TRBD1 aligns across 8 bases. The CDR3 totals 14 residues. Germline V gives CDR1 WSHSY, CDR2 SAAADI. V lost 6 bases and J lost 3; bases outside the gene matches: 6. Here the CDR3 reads CASSPGGADTEAFF. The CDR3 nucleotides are TGCGCCAGCAGCCCAGGGGGCGCAGACACTGAAGCTTTCTTT.

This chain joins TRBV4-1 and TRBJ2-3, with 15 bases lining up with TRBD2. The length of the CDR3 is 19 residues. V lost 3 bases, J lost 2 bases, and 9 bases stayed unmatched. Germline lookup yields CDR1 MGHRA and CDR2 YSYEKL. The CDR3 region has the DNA TGCGCCAGCAGCCAGAGGACTAGCGGGGGGGCCCTGGACACAGATACGCAGTATTTT. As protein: CASSQRTSGGALDTDTQYF.

CDR3 sequence: CASSLGSGSISVTQYF. In DNA form, the CDR3 reads TGTGCCAGCAGCTTAGGGTCGGGTTCCATCTCGGTAACCCAGTACTTC. The chain employs TRBV7-6 and TRBJ2-7; no reliable D call. Germline CDR1 reads SGHVS; CDR2 reads FNYEAQ. The CDR3 totals 16 residues. The V end was cut by 1 base, the J end by 10 bases, with 23 bases between. The full variable domain, in which reference TRBV7-6 and TRBJ2-7 provide the parts outside the CDR3, is GAGVSQSPRYKVTKRGQDVALRCDPISGHVSLYWYRQALGQGPEFLTYFNYEAQQDKSGLPNDRFSAERPEGSISTLTIQRTEQRDSAMYRCASSLGSGSISVTQYFGPGTRLTVT.

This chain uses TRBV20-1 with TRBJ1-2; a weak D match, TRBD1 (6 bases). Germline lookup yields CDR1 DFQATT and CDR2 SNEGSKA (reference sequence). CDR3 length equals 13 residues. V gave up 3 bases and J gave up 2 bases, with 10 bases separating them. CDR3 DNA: TGCAGTGCTAGGACAGGAGGAAACTATGGCTACACCTTC. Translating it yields CSARTGGNYGYTF.

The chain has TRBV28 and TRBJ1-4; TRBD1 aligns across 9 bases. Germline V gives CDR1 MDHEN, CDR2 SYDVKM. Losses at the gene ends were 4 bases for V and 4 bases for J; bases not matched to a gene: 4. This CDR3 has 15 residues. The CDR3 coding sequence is TGTGCCAGCAGTTCAGCGGACAGGGGTAATGAAAAACTGTTTTTT. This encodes CASSSADRGNEKLFF.

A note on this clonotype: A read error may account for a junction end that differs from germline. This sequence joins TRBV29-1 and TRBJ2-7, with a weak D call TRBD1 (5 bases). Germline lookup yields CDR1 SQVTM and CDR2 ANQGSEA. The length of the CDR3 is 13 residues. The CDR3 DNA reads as TGCAGCGCAGGGCGTCAGGGCTCCTCCGAGCAGTACTTC. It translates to CSAGRQGSSEQYF.

As DNA, the CDR3 is TGTGCCAGCAGCTTCACCGGGACTAGCAACAATGAGCAGTTCTTC. This codes for CASSFTGTSNNEQFF. V usage is TRBV6-5 and J usage is TRBJ2-1, with 9 bases identical to TRBD2. CDR3 length: 15 amino acids. Per germline, CDR1 MNHEY and CDR2 SVGAGI. The ends lost 6 bases at V and 5 bases at J; junction bases unmatched: 8.

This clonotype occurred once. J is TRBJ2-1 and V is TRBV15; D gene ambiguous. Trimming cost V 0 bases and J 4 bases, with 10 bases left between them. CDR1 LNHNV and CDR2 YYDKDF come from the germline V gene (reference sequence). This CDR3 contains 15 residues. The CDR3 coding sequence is TGTGCCACCAGCAGAGATCGAAGCCGGTACAATGAGCAGTTCTTC. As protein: CATSRDRSRYNEQFF.

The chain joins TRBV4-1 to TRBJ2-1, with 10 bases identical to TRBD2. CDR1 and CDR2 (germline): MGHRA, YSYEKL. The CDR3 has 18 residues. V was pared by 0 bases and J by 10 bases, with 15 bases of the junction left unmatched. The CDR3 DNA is TGCGCCAGCAGCCAAGAGGGTTCTAGCGGGAGACCCCGGAGGGAGCAGTTCTTC. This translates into CASSQEGSSGRPRREQFF.

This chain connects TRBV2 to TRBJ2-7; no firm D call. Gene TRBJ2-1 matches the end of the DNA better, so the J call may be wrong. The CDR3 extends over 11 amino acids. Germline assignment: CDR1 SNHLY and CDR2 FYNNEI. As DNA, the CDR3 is TGTGCCAGCAGTGAAGAGGGCAGACAGTTCTTC. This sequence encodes CASSEEGRQFF.

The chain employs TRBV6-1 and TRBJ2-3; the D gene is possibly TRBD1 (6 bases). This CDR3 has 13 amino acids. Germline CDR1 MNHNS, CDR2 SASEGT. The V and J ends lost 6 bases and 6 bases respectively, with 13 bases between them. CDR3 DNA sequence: TGTGCCAGCAGGGGACAAAACGGGGATACGCAGTATTTT. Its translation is CASRGQNGDTQYF.

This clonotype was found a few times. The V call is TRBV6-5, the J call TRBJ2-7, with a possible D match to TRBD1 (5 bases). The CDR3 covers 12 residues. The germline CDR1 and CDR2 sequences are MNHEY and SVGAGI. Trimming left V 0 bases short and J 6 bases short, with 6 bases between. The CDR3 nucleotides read TGTGCCAGCAGTTACTCAGGGGTCGAGCAGTACTTC. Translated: CASSYSGVEQYF.

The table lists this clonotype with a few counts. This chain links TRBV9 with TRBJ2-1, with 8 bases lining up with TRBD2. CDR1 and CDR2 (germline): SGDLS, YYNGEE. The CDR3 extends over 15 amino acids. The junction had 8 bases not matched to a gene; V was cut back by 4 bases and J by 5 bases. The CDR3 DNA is TGTGCCAGCAGCCCCCGTAGCGGGGCCAACAATGAGCAGTTCTTC. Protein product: CASSPRSGANNEQFF.

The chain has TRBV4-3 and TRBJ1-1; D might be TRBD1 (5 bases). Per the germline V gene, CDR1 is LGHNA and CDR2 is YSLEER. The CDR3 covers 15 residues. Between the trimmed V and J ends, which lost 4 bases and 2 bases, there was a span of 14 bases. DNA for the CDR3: TGCGCCAGCAGCCTCGGAAGGGGAGGAAACACTGAAGCTTTCTTT. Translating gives CASSLGRGGNTEAFF.

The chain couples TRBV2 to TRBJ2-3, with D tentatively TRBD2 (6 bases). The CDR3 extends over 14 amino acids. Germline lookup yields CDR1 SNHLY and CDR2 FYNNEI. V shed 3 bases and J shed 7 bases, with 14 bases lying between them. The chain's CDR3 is CASSEMTRRYTQYF. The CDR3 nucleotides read TGTGCCAGCAGTGAGATGACTAGAAGATATACGCAGTATTTT.